Listed below are T cell receptor beta chains from one sample, sequenced in a study of CD8 T cells in Susac syndrome. Each CDR3 protein is one row after TCRdb ran MiXCR on the immunoSEQ multiplex PCR reads. The sample has under 20,000 distinct CDR3 sequences, 95% seen once; the top ten hold approximately 0.23%. The sample taken for sequencing was CD8+ T cells from PBMCs. The receptors derive from a human donor in good health. CDR3s include the opening cysteine and the closing phenylalanine or tryptophan. Each record gives: D gene, J gene, V gene, clone size, CDR3 protein, CDR3 DNA. D genes are given only for firm matches. The size entry is marked missing in some rows and otherwise reads once, few, many or a size class.

TRBD2	TRBJ2-6	TRBV27	-	CASSYVGGSSGANVLTF	TGTGCCAGCAGTTATGTGGGAGGGAGCTCTGGGGCCAACGTCCTGACTTTC
TRBD1	TRBJ1-1	TRBV25-1	-	CASIRTGGTEAFF	TGTGCCAGCATAAGGACAGGCGGTACTGAAGCTTTCTTT
TRBD2	TRBJ2-5	TRBV7-2	-	CASRPIGLAGGQETQYF	TGTGCCAGCAGACCCATCGGGCTAGCGGGAGGACAAGAGACCCAGTACTTC
-	TRBJ1-5	TRBV19	-	CASSIQGMGNQPQHF	TGTGCCAGTAGTATTCAGGGGATGGGCAATCAGCCCCAGCATTTT
TRBD2	TRBJ2-5	TRBV6-6	-	CASRHKEGGKETQCF	TGTGCCAGCAGGCATAAAGAGGGAGGGAAAGAGACCCAGTGCTTC
-	TRBJ1-1	TRBV7-6	-	CASSLGAITEAFF	TGTGCCAGCAGCTTAGGGGCTATCACTGAAGCTTTCTTT
-	TRBJ1-2	TRBV11-2	-	CASSLDWAGAVDDYTF	TGTGCCAGCAGCTTAGATTGGGCAGGGGCAGTTGACGACTACACCTTC
TRBD1	TRBJ2-7	TRBV7-2	-	CASSLATGTAAYEQYF	TGTGCCAGCAGCTTAGCAACCGGGACAGCAGCCTACGAGCAGTACTTC
-	TRBJ1-3	TRBV3-1	-	CASSQDKEDSGNTIYF	TGTGCCAGCAGCCAAGATAAGGAGGACTCTGGAAACACCATATATTTT
-	TRBJ2-1	TRBV4-3	-	CASSQVMGVVVGGTSDNEQFF	TGCGCCAGCAGCCAAGTTATGGGGGTCGTGGTCGGGGGAACAAGTGACAATGAGCAGTTCTTC
-	TRBJ2-4	TRBV5-8	-	CASSSKTGSDIQYF	TGTGCCAGCAGCTCGAAGACAGGATCAGACATTCAGTACTTC
TRBD2	TRBJ2-3	TRBV28	-	CASSIFSGNPDTQYF	TGTGCCAGCAGTATATTTAGCGGGAACCCAGATACGCAGTATTTT
-	TRBJ1-3	TRBV27	-	CASSSRPANRDPGNTIYF	TGTGCCAGCAGTTCTCGGCCCGCTAACAGGGACCCTGGAAACACCATATATTTT
-	TRBJ1-3	TRBV13	-	CASSLNMNSGNTIYF	TGTGCCAGCAGCTTAAACATGAACTCTGGAAACACTATATATTTT
-	TRBJ2-7	TRBV27	-	CASSSNSGDEQYF	TGTGCCAGCAGTTCCAACTCCGGGGACGAGCAGTACTTC
-	TRBJ2-7	TRBV11-2	-	CASSLGHEQYF	TGTGCCAGCAGCTTAGGTCACGAGCAGTACTTC
-	TRBJ2-5	TRBV7-9	-	CASSLVLPQETQYF	TGTGCCAGCAGCTTAGTCCTCCCCCAAGAGACCCAGTACTTC
TRBD2	TRBJ2-1	TRBV11-1	-	CASSSLAGGPRSDAYNEQFF	TGTGCCAGCAGCTCGTTAGCGGGAGGGCCCCGATCCGACGCCTACAATGAGCAGTTCTTC
-	TRBJ2-3	TRBV6-6	-	CASSYSSGLDTQYF	TGTGCCAGCAGTTACTCAAGCGGCCTGGATACGCAGTATTTT
TRBD2	TRBJ2-3	TRBV3-1	-	CASSQSWREVPDTQYF	TGTGCCAGCAGCCAGTCTTGGCGGGAGGTTCCAGATACGCAGTATTTT
-	TRBJ2-1	TRBV5-6	-	CASSWSGLNEQFF	TGTGCCAGCAGCTGGAGCGGACTCAATGAGCAGTTCTTC
-	TRBJ2-7	TRBV6-5	-	CASGWGEQYF	TGTGCCAGCGGTTGGGGGGAGCAGTACTTC
TRBD1	TRBJ2-1	TRBV7-9	-	CASSPGTENNEQFF	TGTGCCAGCAGCCCCGGGACAGAAAACAATGAGCAGTTCTTC
TRBD2	TRBJ2-1	TRBV29-1	once	CSVVLAVNEQFF	TGCAGCGTTGTTCTAGCGGTTAATGAGCAGTTCTTC
TRBD2	TRBJ2-1	TRBV7-8	-	CASSPPRGGYNEQFF	TGTGCCAGCAGCCCACCGCGCGGGGGTTACAATGAGCAGTTCTTC
-	TRBJ2-2	TRBV10-3	-	CAIRDSTNTGELFF	TGTGCCATCAGGGACAGTACGAACACCGGGGAGCTGTTTTTT
-	TRBJ2-5	TRBV25-1	-	CASSEVHRTLEETQYF	TGTGCCAGCAGTGAAGTCCACCGGACTCTTGAGGAGACCCAGTACTTC
TRBD2	TRBJ2-1	TRBV24-1	-	CATSDSAGTSGRWNNEQFF	TGTGCCACCAGTGATTCCGCCGGGACTAGCGGGAGATGGAACAATGAGCAGTTCTTC
-	TRBJ2-1	TRBV19	-	CASSIILGDEQFF	TGTGCCAGTAGTATCATTTTGGGGGATGAGCAGTTCTTC
TRBD2	TRBJ2-1	TRBV27	-	CASSAVLAWSYNEQFF	TGTGCCAGCAGTGCAGTACTAGCGTGGTCCTACAATGAGCAGTTCTTC
-	TRBJ2-7	TRBV28	-	CASRLRYGPPSPYEQYF	TGTGCCAGCAGACTTAGATACGGGCCTCCGTCCCCCTACGAGCAGTACTTC
TRBD1	TRBJ1-2	TRBV7-9	-	CASSLTGGWEGYTF	TGTGCCAGCAGCTTAACAGGGGGCTGGGAAGGCTACACCTTC
TRBD1	TRBJ1-5	TRBV9	-	CASSTGGQQPQHF	TGTGCCAGCAGCACAGGGGGACAACAGCCCCAGCATTTT
-	TRBJ2-2	TRBV27	-	CASGQENTGELFF	TGTGCCAGCGGGCAGGAGAACACCGGGGAGCTGTTTTTT
TRBD1	TRBJ2-7	TRBV10-3	-	CAISAPGTAYEQYF	TGTGCCATCAGTGCCCCCGGGACAGCCTACGAGCAGTACTTC
-	TRBJ2-5	TRBV10-3	-	CATLTTAGETQYF	TGTGCCACCTTAACAACGGCGGGGGAGACCCAGTACTTC
-	TRBJ2-1	TRBV19	-	CASSPWGLLDNEQFF	TGTGCCAGTAGTCCCTGGGGACTCCTGGACAATGAGCAGTTCTTC
TRBD2	TRBJ2-2	TRBV20-1	-	CSARESWASGNTGELFF	TGCAGTGCTAGAGAAAGTTGGGCTAGCGGCAACACCGGGGAGCTGTTTTTT
TRBD2	TRBJ2-7	TRBV7-2	-	CASSSGLAGVPYEQYF	TGTGCCAGCAGCTCGGGACTAGCGGGAGTCCCCTACGAGCAGTACTTC
-	TRBJ1-1	TRBV7-2	once	CASSGRDVETEAFF	TGTGCCAGCAGCGGCCGGGACGTGGAAACTGAAGCTTTCTTT
-	TRBJ2-7	TRBV5-1	-	CASRSLGSSYYEQYF	TGCGCCAGCAGATCCTTGGGGAGCTCATACTACGAGCAGTACTTC
-	TRBJ1-4	TRBV27	once	CASSPRGKVSRDEKLFF	TGTGCCAGCAGTCCCCGGGGGAAGGTGTCCCGGGATGAAAAACTGTTTTTT
-	TRBJ2-1	TRBV28	-	CASSFIGSHNEQFF	TGTGCCAGCAGTTTTATAGGATCCCACAATGAGCAGTTCTTC
-	TRBJ2-7	TRBV19	-	CASSFRDTSYEQYF	TGTGCCAGTAGTTTTCGGGACACCTCCTACGAGCAGTACTTC
-	TRBJ2-1	TRBV28	-	CASATGYRRTDNEQFF	TGTGCCAGCGCCACGGGTTACCGGAGGACTGACAATGAGCAGTTCTTC
TRBD2	TRBJ2-2	TRBV7-2	few	CASSLAPASGSGRVGELFF	TGTGCCAGCAGCTTAGCCCCGGCTAGCGGGAGTGGTCGTGTCGGGGAGCTGTTTTTT
-	TRBJ2-1	TRBV28	-	CASSLLESYNEQFF	TGTGCCAGCAGTTTGTTAGAATCCTACAATGAGCAGTTCTTC
-	TRBJ1-5	TRBV7-8	-	CASSLRHVLEHQPQHF	TGTGCCAGCAGCTTAAGGCATGTCCTCGAACACCAGCCCCAGCATTTT